This T cell receptor (beta chain) was sequenced in a study of shared clonotypes between healthy human individuals. Overall study findings and caveats: Shared across several donors were approximately 5% of the naive CD4 clonotypes.

With respect to this clone: Its target is unknown.

Data came from immunoSEQ multiplex PCR; TCRdb stores just in-frame clones and leaves some out. The sample includes about 1.5 million clones, 95% to 99% of them seen just once. Per the germline V gene, CDR1 is MDHEN and CDR2 is SYDVKM. The V segment lost 6 bases and the J segment 8 bases; nucleotides outside the gene matches: 8. CDR3 length: 13 residues. The sequenced sample consisted of naive CD4+ T cells sorted from blood. Subset in this sample: CD45RA+ positively selected. The chain recombines TRBV28 with TRBJ2-3; 7 bases line up with TRBD2. This sequence was found in a man aged 30-40 years in good health. This CDR3 reads CASSRMKRGTQYF. CDR3 nucleotides: TGTGCCAGCAGCAGAATGAAGCGGGGTACGCAGTATTTT.